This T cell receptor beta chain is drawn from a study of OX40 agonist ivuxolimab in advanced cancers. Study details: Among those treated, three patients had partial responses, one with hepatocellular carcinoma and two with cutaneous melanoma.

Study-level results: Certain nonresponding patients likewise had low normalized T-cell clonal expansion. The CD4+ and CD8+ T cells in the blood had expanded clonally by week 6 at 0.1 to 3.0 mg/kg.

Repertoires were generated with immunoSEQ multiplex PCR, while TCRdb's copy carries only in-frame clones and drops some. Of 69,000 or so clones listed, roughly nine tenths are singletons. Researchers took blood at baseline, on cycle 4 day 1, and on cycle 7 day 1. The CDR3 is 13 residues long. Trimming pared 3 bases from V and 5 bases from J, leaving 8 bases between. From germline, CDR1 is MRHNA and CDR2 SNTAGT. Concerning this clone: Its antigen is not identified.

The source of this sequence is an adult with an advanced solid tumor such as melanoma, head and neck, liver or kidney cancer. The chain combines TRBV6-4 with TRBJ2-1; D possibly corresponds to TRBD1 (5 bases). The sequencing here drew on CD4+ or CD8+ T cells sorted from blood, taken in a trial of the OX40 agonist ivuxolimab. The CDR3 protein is CASSEKDNNEQFF. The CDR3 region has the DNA TGTGCCAGCAGTGAGAAGGACAACAATGAGCAGTTCTTC.